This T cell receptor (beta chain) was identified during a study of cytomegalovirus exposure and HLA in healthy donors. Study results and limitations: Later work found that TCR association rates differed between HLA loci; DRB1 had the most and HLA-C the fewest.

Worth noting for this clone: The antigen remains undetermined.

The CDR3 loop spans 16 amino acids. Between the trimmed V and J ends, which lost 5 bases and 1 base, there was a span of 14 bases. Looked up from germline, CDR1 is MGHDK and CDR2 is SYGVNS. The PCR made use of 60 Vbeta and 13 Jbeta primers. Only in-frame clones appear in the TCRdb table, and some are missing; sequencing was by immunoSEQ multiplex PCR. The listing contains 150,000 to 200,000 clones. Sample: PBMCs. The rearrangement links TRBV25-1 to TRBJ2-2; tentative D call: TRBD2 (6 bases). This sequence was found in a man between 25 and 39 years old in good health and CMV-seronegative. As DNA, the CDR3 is TGTGCCAGCAGTCGCGGGGCCAGGGTGAACACCGGGGAGCTGTTTTTT. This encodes CASSRGARVNTGELFF.